Below, 23 T cell receptor beta chains from the same sample are listed, as sequenced in a study of OX40 agonist ivuxolimab in advanced cancers. The data were produced by immunoSEQ multiplex PCR, yet TCRdb's version contains in-frame clones alone and is incomplete. The table has about 58,000 clones, approximately 89% seen once. The sample here was CD4+ or CD8+ T cells sorted from blood, taken in a trial of the OX40 agonist ivuxolimab. All receptors come from an adult with an advanced solid tumor such as melanoma, head and neck, liver or kidney cancer.

This clone was counted once. The rearrangement joins TRBV5-1 to TRBJ2-7; D remains unclear. The germline V gene encodes CDR1 SGHRS and CDR2 YFSETQ. V dropped 0 bases and J dropped 6 bases, with 13 bases sitting between them. This CDR3 has 14 amino acids. CDR3: CASSLVGVNGEQYF. CDR3 coding DNA: TGCGCCAGCAGCTTGGTCGGCGTAAACGGCGAGCAGTACTTC.

The rearrangement links TRBV11-2 to TRBJ1-1; 7 positions agree with TRBD1. After removal of 5 bases from V and 2 bases from J, the junction contained 8 bases not matched to a gene. Germline lookup yields CDR1 SGHAT and CDR2 FQNNGV. This CDR3 has 15 amino acids. CDR3 amino acids: CASSAGQELNTEAFF. CDR3 bases: TGTGCCAGCAGCGCTGGACAGGAACTCAACACTGAAGCTTTCTTT.

J is TRBJ2-7 and V is TRBV7-9, with a weak D call TRBD2 (5 bases). CDR1 and CDR2 from the germline V gene are SEHNR and FQNEAQ (reference sequence). The CDR3 is 12 amino acids. V shed 11 bases and J shed 2 bases, with 13 bases lying between them. Written as DNA, the CDR3 is TGTGCCGGCGCCCGGACTGCCTACGAGCAGTACTTC. This encodes CAGARTAYEQYF.

This clone was seen once. CDR3 sequence reads: CASSPAGQGDYGYTF. In nucleotides, the CDR3 is TGTGCCAGCAGCCCCGCCGGACAGGGCGACTATGGCTACACCTTC. This rearrangement joins TRBV7-3 to TRBJ1-2; 8 bases match TRBD1. This CDR3 contains 15 residues. Per the germline V gene, CDR1 is SGHTA and CDR2 is FQGTGA. The V gene end was trimmed by 5 bases and the J gene end by 3 bases; junction bases not matched to a gene: 8.

This chain uses TRBV7-3 with TRBJ1-2; D may be TRBD1 (5 bases). The length of the CDR3 is 13 residues. Germline lookup yields CDR1 SGHTA and CDR2 FQGTGA. V was pared by 0 bases and J by 8 bases, with 10 bases between. The chain's CDR3 is CASSLTGDGGYTF. The CDR3 region has the DNA TGTGCCAGCAGCTTAACCGGGGACGGCGGCTACACCTTC.

V is TRBV29-1 and J is TRBJ2-1; D unclear. Deletions cut 5 bases from V and 1 base from J, with 9 bases between. Per germline, CDR1 SQVTM and CDR2 ANQGSEA. This CDR3 spans 13 amino acids. CDR3: CSVRSDSYNEQFF. The CDR3 DNA reads as TGCAGCGTTCGGAGCGATTCCTACAATGAGCAGTTCTTC.

Only a few counts were recorded for this clone. The V gene is TRBV19, the J gene TRBJ2-3, with 8 bases identical to TRBD2. Looked up from germline, CDR1 is LNHDA and CDR2 is SQIVND (reference sequence). The CDR3 consists of 16 residues. The junction had 9 bases not matched to a gene; V was cut back by 4 bases and J by 3 bases. CDR3 DNA: TGTGCCAGTAGTACTAGCGACGCGGGGGGAACAGATACGCAGTATTTT. This encodes CASSTSDAGGTDTQYF.

The rearrangement links TRBV4-3 to TRBJ2-2; 9 bases fit TRBD1. The germline V gene encodes CDR1 LGHNA and CDR2 YSLEER. This CDR3 region has 15 residues. After removal of 0 bases from V and 5 bases from J, the junction contained 1 base not matched to a gene. The CDR3 loop reads CASSQDGTGTGELFF. The DNA of the CDR3 is TGCGCCAGCAGCCAAGATGGGACAGGGACCGGGGAGCTGTTTTTT.

The chain employs TRBV5-1 and TRBJ2-1; 11 nucleotides align to TRBD2. V dropped 4 bases and J dropped 7; count of bases not matched to a gene: 7. The CDR3 has 15 amino acids. Germline lookup yields CDR1 SGHRS and CDR2 YFSETQ. The chain's CDR3 is CASSLLAGVLNEQFF. The DNA of the CDR3 is TGCGCCAGCAGCCTACTAGCGGGAGTTTTGAATGAGCAGTTCTTC.

The J gene is TRBJ2-3, the V gene TRBV5-4, with 7 bases lining up with TRBD1. Germline V gene sequence: CDR1 SGHNT, CDR2 YYREEE (reference sequence). Germline trimming cut 3 bases from V and 6 bases from J; bases unmatched to any gene: 13. This CDR3 is 16 amino acids long. CDR3 nucleotides: TGTGCCAGCAGCTCCCAGTTAGGAGACAGGGCGGATACGCAGTATTTT. This encodes CASSSQLGDRADTQYF.

This rearrangement joins TRBV10-3 to TRBJ2-7; no reliable D call. Germline values: CDR1 ENHRY, CDR2 SYGVKD. This CDR3 comprises 13 residues. V was pared by 9 bases and J by 0 bases, with 12 bases between. CDR3 DNA sequence: TGTGCCATTAGACCCCAAAGCTCCTACGAGCAGTACTTC. This gives the protein CAIRPQSSYEQYF.

The chain uses TRBV4-1 and TRBJ2-5; D remains ambiguous. The CDR3 length is 13 residues. V dropped 8 bases and J dropped 2 bases, with 12 bases sitting between them. Germline values: CDR1 MGHRA, CDR2 YSYEKL. The CDR3 sequence: CASGMWRQETQYF. In nucleotides, the CDR3 is TGCGCCAGCGGGATGTGGCGGCAAGAGACCCAGTACTTC.

The CDR3: CASSYSGQGSDTQYF. The CDR3 DNA follows: TGTGCCAGCAGTTACTCGGGACAGGGGTCAGATACGCAGTATTTT. This rearrangement joins TRBV6-5 to TRBJ2-3, with 10 positions matching TRBD1. J was trimmed by 4 bases and V by 0 bases; bases with no gene match: 1. The length of the CDR3 is 15 residues. Germline values: CDR1 MNHEY, CDR2 SVGAGI.

The J gene is TRBJ2-2, the V gene TRBV19, with no clear D. The CDR3 contains 17 residues. The germline V gene encodes CDR1 LNHDA and CDR2 SQIVND (reference sequence). Trimming shortened V by 1 base and J by 1 base, and 13 bases separated the two germline ends. CDR3 residues: CASSIVREAGNTGELFF. CDR3 in DNA: TGTGCCAGTAGTATAGTAAGAGAGGCAGGGAACACCGGGGAGCTGTTTTTT.

The J gene is TRBJ1-2, the V gene TRBV10-1; 10 bases are a match to TRBD1. The CDR3 is made up of 14 amino acids. J lost 4 bases, V lost 6 bases, and 5 bases had no gene match. Germline assignment: CDR1 WNHNN and CDR2 SYGVQD (reference sequence). The CDR3: CASSAGQGTYGYTF. CDR3 nucleotides: TGCGCCAGCAGCGCGGGACAGGGGACCTATGGCTACACCTTC.

V gene TRBV28 combines with J gene TRBJ1-2, with TRBD1 as a possible D gene (6 bases). V gave up 5 bases and J gave up 3 bases, with 19 bases separating them. Germline V CDR1 and CDR2: MDHEN, SYDVKM. The CDR3 spans 16 residues. CDR3 DNA sequence: TGTGCCAGCAGTCAAGGGGGTCCCGAGTCTCACTATGGCTACACCTTC. Its translation: CASSQGGPESHYGYTF.

V usage is TRBV29-1 and J usage is TRBJ2-5; possible D gene TRBD2, 5 bases. V was clipped by 8 bases and J by 0 bases, with 25 bases between them. The CDR3 length is 17 residues. The germline gives CDR1 SQVTM, CDR2 ANQGSEA. CDR3 sequence reads: CSPRGSSGDTYQETQYF. The DNA for the CDR3 is TGCAGCCCGAGAGGATCCAGCGGAGATACGTACCAAGAGACCCAGTACTTC. Combining the CDR3 with reference TRBV29-1 and TRBJ2-5 gives the whole variable domain SAVISQKPSRDICQRGTSLTIQCQVDSQVTMMFWYRQQPGQSLTLIATANQGSEATYESGFVIDKFPISRPNLTFSTLTVSNMSPEDSSIYLCSPRGSSGDTYQETQYFGPGTRLLVL.

This chain links TRBV5-1 with TRBJ1-6; D not resolved. Trimming stripped 4 bases from V and 6 bases from J, with 8 bases between. Germline V gives CDR1 SGHRS, CDR2 YFSETQ. This CDR3 region has 13 residues. CDR3 residues: CASSLNTNSPLHF. CDR3 sequence (DNA): TGCGCCAGCAGCCTGAATACTAATTCACCCCTCCACTTT.

This clone came up a few times. The chain has TRBV4-3 and TRBJ2-5; D is possibly TRBD2 (6 bases). CDR3 size: 13 residues. The V gene lost 1 base and the J gene lost 9 bases, with 12 bases spanning the gap. The germline V gene encodes CDR1 LGHNA and CDR2 YSLEER. The CDR3 DNA reads as TGCGCCAGCAGCCAAGTTTTGGAGGGTTCCCAGTACTTC. It translates to CASSQVLEGSQYF.

This clone was seen a single time. The J gene is TRBJ2-5, the V gene TRBV20-1; D remains unclear. V dropped 5 bases and J dropped 2 bases, with 3 bases sitting between them. Germline values: CDR1 DFQATT, CDR2 SNEGSKA (reference sequence). The CDR3 is made up of 10 amino acids. This chain's CDR3 is CSALQETQYF. The CDR3 DNA is TGCAGTGCTCTTCAAGAGACCCAGTACTTC.

The chain carries TRBV5-1 and TRBJ2-1; 8 nucleotides match TRBD1. Germline V gives CDR1 SGHRS, CDR2 YFSETQ. Trimming removed 4 bases from V and 8 bases from J; junction bases left unmatched: 11. CDR3 length equals 15 residues. As DNA, the CDR3 is TGCGCCAGCAGCCTAGACAGGGGCGTGATAGATGAGCAGTTCTTC. It encodes CASSLDRGVIDEQFF.

The chain employs TRBV28 and TRBJ2-2; the match to TRBD1 covers 9 bases. This CDR3 is built from 16 residues. V was clipped by 6 bases and J by 4 bases; unmatched bases: 9. The germline V gene has CDR1 MDHEN and CDR2 SYDVKM. Here the CDR3 reads CASSDPQGASTGELFF. The CDR3, as DNA: TGTGCCAGCAGCGACCCACAGGGGGCCAGCACCGGGGAGCTGTTTTTT.

The V and J genes are TRBV6-5 and TRBJ1-1; D gene uncertain. Trimming removed 5 bases at V and 1 base at J, with 11 bases between. This CDR3 region has 14 residues. Germline V gives CDR1 MNHEY, CDR2 SVGAGI. CDR3 nucleotide sequence: TGTGCCAGCAGTCCCGGACGGGAGAACACTGAAGCTTTCTTT. Protein: CASSPGRENTEAFF.